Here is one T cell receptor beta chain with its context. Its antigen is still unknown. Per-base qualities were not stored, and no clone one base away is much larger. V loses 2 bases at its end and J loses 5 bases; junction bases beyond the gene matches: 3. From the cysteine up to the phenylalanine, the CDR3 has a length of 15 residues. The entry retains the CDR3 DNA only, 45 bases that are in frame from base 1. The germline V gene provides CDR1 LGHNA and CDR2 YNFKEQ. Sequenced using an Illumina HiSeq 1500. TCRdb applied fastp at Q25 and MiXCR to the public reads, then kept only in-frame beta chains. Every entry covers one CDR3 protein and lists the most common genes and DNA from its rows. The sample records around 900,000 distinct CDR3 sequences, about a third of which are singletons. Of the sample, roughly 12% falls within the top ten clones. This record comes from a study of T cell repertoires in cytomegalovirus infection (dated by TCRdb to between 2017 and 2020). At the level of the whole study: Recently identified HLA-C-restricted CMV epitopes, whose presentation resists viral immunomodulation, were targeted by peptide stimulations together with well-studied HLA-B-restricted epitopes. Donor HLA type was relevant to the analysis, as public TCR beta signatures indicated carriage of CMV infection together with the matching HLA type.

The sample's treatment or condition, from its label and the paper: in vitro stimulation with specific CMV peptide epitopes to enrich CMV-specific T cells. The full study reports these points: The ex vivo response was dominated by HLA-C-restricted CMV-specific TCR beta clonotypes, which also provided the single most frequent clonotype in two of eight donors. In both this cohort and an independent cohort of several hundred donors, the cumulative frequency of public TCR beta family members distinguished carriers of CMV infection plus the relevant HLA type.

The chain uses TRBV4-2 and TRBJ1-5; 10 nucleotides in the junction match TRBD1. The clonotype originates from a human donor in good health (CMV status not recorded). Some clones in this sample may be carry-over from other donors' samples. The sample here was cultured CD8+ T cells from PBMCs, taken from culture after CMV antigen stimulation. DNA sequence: TGTGCCAGCAGCCAAACCGGGACAGGGGATCAGCCCCAGCATTTT. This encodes CASSQTGTGDQPQHF.